The sequence of this TCR beta chain was determined in a study of shared clonotypes between healthy human individuals. Sequenced by immunoSEQ multiplex PCR; TCRdb stores in-frame clones only, minus some. The table lists roughly 590,000 clones, 95% to 96% of them singletons, with about 0.11% in the top ten. The table lists this clone with a count of one. Naive CD8 cells, CD45RO-negative and positively selected for CCR7, excluded terminally differentiated effector memory CD45RA+ cells. CDR3 length: 14 amino acids. The J segment lost 1 base and the V segment lost 6 bases, leaving 5 bases of the junction unmatched. Germline V lookup: CDR1 SNHLY, CDR2 FYNNEI.

Material for sequencing was naive CD8+ T cells sorted from blood. This clonotype was sampled from a woman younger than 45 in good health. The rearrangement links TRBV2 to TRBJ2-7; 8 nucleotides line up with TRBD1. Written as DNA, the CDR3 is TGTGCCAGCAGCCCGGGACAGGCGTCCTACGAGCAGTACTTC. Encoded protein: CASSPGQASYEQYF.